A single sample gave rise to the 23 T cell receptor beta chains below, sequenced in a study of neurological immune-mediated disorders. TCRdb analysed the 5' RACE reads with MiXCR anew, one entry per CDR3 protein. This table holds some 24,000 distinct CDR3 sequences, 6.5% to 8.5% found once. Specimen: PBMCs. Every receptor here comes from a woman aged 40 to 49 in good health.

In this sample, this clonotype turned up many times. The chain joins TRBV18 to TRBJ1-3; D is perhaps TRBD1 (5 bases). Trimming cost V 2 bases and J 3 bases, with 14 bases left between them. This CDR3 is 16 amino acids long. The germline CDR1 and CDR2 sequences are KGHSH and LQKENI. In nucleotides, the CDR3 is TGTGCCAGCTCACCAAAACAGGAACTTTATGGAAACACCATATATTTT. This sequence encodes CASSPKQELYGNTIYF.

In this sample, this clonotype turned up many times. This chain links TRBV12-3 or TRBV12-4 with TRBJ2-5, with TRBD1 matching 10 bases. J was trimmed by 7 bases and V by 6 bases; bases with no gene match: 17. The CDR3 extends over 17 amino acids. The CDR3 DNA sequence: TGTGCCAGCAGCTATCCGGGACAGGGGCCCTCAGGAGGGACCCAGTACTTC. It yields the protein CASSYPGQGPSGGTQYF.

This clonotype was counted ten times or more. This sequence joins TRBV20-1 and TRBJ2-7; 8 positions agree with TRBD2. V lost 5 bases to trimming and J lost 4 bases; unmatched junction nucleotides: 10. The germline gives CDR1 DFQATT, CDR2 SNEGSKA (reference sequence). This CDR3 spans 14 amino acids. CDR3 amino acids: CSALAGRSTYEQYF. Here the CDR3 DNA reads TGCAGTGCTTTAGCGGGGCGTTCGACGTACGAGCAGTACTTC.

The table lists this clonotype with many counts. The chain carries TRBV7-2 and TRBJ2-2; D not resolved. V was pared by 4 bases and J by 6 bases, with 15 bases between. Germline V gene data show CDR1 as SGHTA and CDR2 as FQGNSA. The length of the CDR3 is 15 residues. The CDR3 protein is CASSSRGFGSGELFF. The CDR3 nucleotides read TGTGCCAGCAGCTCCCGAGGTTTTGGGTCCGGGGAGCTGTTTTTT.

This clonotype was counted many times. This sequence joins TRBV7-2 and TRBJ2-1, with D perhaps matching TRBD1 or TRBD2 (5 bases each). V lost 5 bases and J 10 bases, leaving 12 bases between the germline ends. Per germline, CDR1 SGHTA and CDR2 FQGNSA. CDR3 length equals 12 residues. This CDR3 reads CASSEGPGEQFF. In DNA, the CDR3 is TGTGCCAGCAGCGAGGGACCGGGCGAGCAGTTCTTC.

This clonotype came up many times. The chain employs TRBV7-2 and TRBJ2-1; 8 bases align to TRBD1. The CDR3 totals 16 residues. Trimming cost V 4 bases and J 9 bases; bases outside gene matches: 14. CDR1 SGHTA and CDR2 FQGNSA come from the germline V gene. The CDR3 sequence is CASSSRTGGVGVEQFF. In DNA, the CDR3 is TGTGCCAGCAGCTCCCGTACAGGGGGTGTCGGGGTTGAGCAGTTCTTC.

Sample share makes this clonotype medium-sized. The chain carries TRBV7-9 and TRBJ2-3, with 9 nucleotides matching TRBD1. Germline CDR1 SEHNR, CDR2 FQNEAQ (reference sequence). The CDR3 covers 14 residues. With 5 bases clipped from V and 5 bases from J, the junction kept 5 bases outside the gene matches. CDR3 sequence reads: CASSPTGGKDTQYF. CDR3 coding DNA: TGTGCCAGCAGCCCAACAGGGGGCAAAGATACGCAGTATTTT.

Within the sample, this clonotype is medium-sized. This rearrangement joins TRBV6-1 to TRBJ2-2; 12 nucleotides agree with TRBD2. The CDR3 totals 15 residues. With V trimmed by 6 bases and J by 6 bases, 5 bases remained unmatched. CDR1 is MNHNS and CDR2 is SASEGT in the germline V gene. CDR3 in amino acids: CASSPTSGSPGELFF. The CDR3 nucleotides are TGTGCCAGCAGCCCGACTAGCGGGAGCCCCGGGGAGCTGTTTTTT.

This clonotype was counted at least ten times. The V call is TRBV7-2, the J call TRBJ1-5; maybe TRBD1 (6 bases). The CDR3 totals 16 residues. Germline loops: CDR1 SGHTA, CDR2 FQGNSA. Trimming took 5 bases from V and 0 from J, leaving 14 bases between them. This chain's CDR3 is CASSPAGTYSNQPQHF. The CDR3, as DNA: TGTGCCAGCAGCCCGGCCGGGACATATAGCAATCAGCCCCAGCATTTT.

This clonotype was seen at least ten times. This chain connects TRBV20-1 to TRBJ2-1; 9 bases align to TRBD2. Germline V gives CDR1 DFQATT, CDR2 SNEGSKA (reference sequence). J gave up 4 bases and V 0 bases, and 4 bases lay outside the gene matches. The CDR3 totals 15 residues. This CDR3 is CSARDSGSAYNEQFF. DNA for the CDR3: TGCAGTGCTAGAGATAGCGGGAGTGCGTACAATGAGCAGTTCTTC.

This clonotype was found many times. The genes are TRBV7-2 and TRBJ1-6, with no clear D. Trimming took 0 bases from V and 13 from J, leaving 7 bases between them. The CDR3 extends over 12 amino acids. Germline CDR1 reads SGHTA; CDR2 reads FQGNSA. The CDR3 sequence is CASSLAGSPLHF. As DNA, the CDR3 is TGTGCCAGCAGCTTAGCCGGTTCGCCCCTCCACTTT.

This clonotype has ten or more counts. This chain connects TRBV10-3 to TRBJ1-2; a possible D gene is TRBD1 (6 bases). The V gene's germline CDR1 is ENHRY and CDR2 SYGVKD. Trimming removed 11 bases from V and 8 bases from J, with 18 bases in between. The CDR3 contains 12 residues. DNA for the CDR3: TGTGCCGTCCGGGACAAAAGTATCGGCTACACCTTC. Its protein product is CAVRDKSIGYTF.

Ten or more counts support this clonotype. In nucleotides, the CDR3 is TGCAGTGCTAGGCGGACAGGGTTCGCAGATACGCAGTATTTT. It encodes CSARRTGFADTQYF. The chain carries TRBV20-1 and TRBJ2-3, with 8 bases fitting TRBD1. CDR1 and CDR2 from the germline V gene are DFQATT and SNEGSKA (reference sequence). Trimming took 3 bases from V and 4 from J; bases not matched to a gene: 6. The CDR3 extends over 14 amino acids.

In its sample, this clonotype was seen many times. A junction end diverges from the germline sequence, so it may reflect a read error. V gene TRBV27 combines with J gene TRBJ2-1, with TRBD2 matching over 10 bases. The length of the CDR3 is 16 residues. Germline CDR1 reads MNHEY; CDR2 reads SMNVEV (reference sequence). CDR3 protein: CASRLFSGRSYNEQFF. The CDR3 nucleotides are TGTGCCAGCAGGTTATTTAGCGGGAGGTCGTACAATGAGCAGTTCTTC.

This clonotype was counted ten times or more. The chain combines TRBV7-2 with TRBJ1-5; a weak D match, TRBD1 (5 bases). The CDR3 has 15 residues. Germline CDR1 is SGHTA and CDR2 is FQGNSA. V dropped 5 bases and J dropped 2 bases, with 13 bases sitting between them. The CDR3 loop is CASSGFKGGNQPQHF. The CDR3 DNA reads TGTGCCAGCAGCGGATTCAAAGGGGGCAATCAGCCCCAGCATTTT. The full variable domain, its missing parts supplied by reference TRBV7-2 and TRBJ1-5, is GAGVSQSPSNKVTEKGKDVELRCDPISGHTALYWYRQSLGQGLEFLIYFQGNSAPDKSGLPSDRFSAERTGGSVSTLTIQRTQQEDSAVYLCASSGFKGGNQPQHFGDGTRLSIL.

This clonotype was seen ten or more times. The chain is built from TRBV5-1 and TRBJ2-5, with 8 bases matching TRBD1. The trim removed 1 base at V and 5 bases at J, leaving 7 bases unmatched. There are 15 residues in the CDR3. The germline CDR1 and CDR2 sequences are SGHRS and YFSETQ. This CDR3 is CASSLSGTGFETQYF. CDR3 DNA: TGCGCCAGCAGCTTGAGTGGGACAGGCTTCGAGACCCAGTACTTC.

There are many counts of this clonotype. The rearrangement joins TRBV7-2 to TRBJ2-3; maybe TRBD1 (5 bases). The CDR3 is 13 amino acids. Germline V gives CDR1 SGHTA, CDR2 FQGNSA. V shed 2 bases and J shed 6 bases, with 9 bases lying between them. CDR3 DNA sequence: TGTGCCAGCAGCTTACAGGGAAGGGATACGCAGTATTTT. It is translated as CASSLQGRDTQYF.

This clonotype was seen ten or more times. V gene TRBV20-1 combines with J gene TRBJ2-7; D unclear. CDR3 length: 11 amino acids. Trimming removed 5 bases from V and 2 bases from J, with 7 bases in between. Germline CDR1 is DFQATT and CDR2 is SNEGSKA (reference sequence). The CDR3: CSAGKAYEQYF. The CDR3 DNA reads TGCAGTGCTGGAAAGGCCTACGAGCAGTACTTC.

This clonotype occurred many times. The chain uses TRBV6-2 or TRBV6-3 and TRBJ2-7, with 7 positions matching TRBD2. CDR1 and CDR2 from the germline V gene are MNHEY and SVGEGT. Losses at the gene ends were 5 bases for V and 4 bases for J; bases not matched to a gene: 8. This CDR3 has 14 residues. CDR3 sequence (DNA): TGTGCCAGCAGTAGACGAGGACTAGATTACGAGCAGTACTTC. Its protein product is CASSRRGLDYEQYF.

There are many counts of this clonotype. V usage is TRBV6-6 and J usage is TRBJ2-7; 8 bases map to TRBD1. Losses at the gene ends were 5 bases for V and 0 bases for J; bases not matched to a gene: 6. In germline, CDR1 is MNHNY, CDR2 SVGAGI (reference sequence). The CDR3 spans 15 residues. This chain's CDR3 is CASSDTGGSSYEQYF. CDR3 bases: TGTGCCAGCAGTGATACAGGGGGTAGCTCCTACGAGCAGTACTTC.

In this sample, this clonotype turned up many times. The rearrangement uses TRBV20-1 and TRBJ1-1; D is perhaps TRBD1 (5 bases). Germline CDR1 is DFQATT and CDR2 is SNEGSKA (reference sequence). CDR3 size: 13 residues. The ends were cut back, 3 bases at V and 1 base at J, with 9 bases in the middle. In DNA form, the CDR3 reads TGCAGTGCTAGCCCCGACAGGAACACTGAAGCTTTCTTT. The encoded protein is CSASPDRNTEAFF.

This clonotype was picked up many times. This chain links TRBV6-6 with TRBJ2-2, with D possibly matching TRBD1 (5 bases). The V end lost 3 bases, the J end lost 1 base, and 9 bases lay between the germline ends. The V gene's germline CDR1 is MNHNY and CDR2 SVGAGI (reference sequence). The CDR3 is 15 amino acids. This chain's CDR3 is CASSYGQGNTGELFF. CDR3 DNA sequence: TGTGCCAGCAGTTATGGGCAGGGGAACACCGGGGAGCTGTTTTTT.

This clonotype showed up many times. This chain uses TRBV5-1 with TRBJ2-1; maybe TRBD1 (6 bases). This CDR3 region has 14 residues. V was shortened by 5 bases and J by 7 bases, with 16 bases between the two germline ends. CDR1 is SGHRS and CDR2 is YFSETQ in the germline V gene. The CDR3 DNA reads as TGCGCCAGCAGTACTACAGGGATGGGGAATGAGCAGTTCTTC. Translated: CASSTTGMGNEQFF.